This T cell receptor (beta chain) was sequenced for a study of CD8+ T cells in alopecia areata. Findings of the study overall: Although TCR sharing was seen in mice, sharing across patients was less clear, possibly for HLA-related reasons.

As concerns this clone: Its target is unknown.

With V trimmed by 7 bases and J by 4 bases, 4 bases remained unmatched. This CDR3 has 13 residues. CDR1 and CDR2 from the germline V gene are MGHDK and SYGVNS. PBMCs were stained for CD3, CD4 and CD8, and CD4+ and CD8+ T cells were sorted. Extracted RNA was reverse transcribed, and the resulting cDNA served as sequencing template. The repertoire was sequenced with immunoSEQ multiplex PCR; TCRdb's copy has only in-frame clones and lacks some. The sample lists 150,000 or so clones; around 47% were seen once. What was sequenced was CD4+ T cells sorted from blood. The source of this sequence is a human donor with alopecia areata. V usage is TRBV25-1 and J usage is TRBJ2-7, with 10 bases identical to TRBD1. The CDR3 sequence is CASKGQGEYEQYF. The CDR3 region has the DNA TGTGCCAGCAAAGGACAGGGGGAATACGAGCAGTACTTC.